The count of the clone carrying this TCR beta chain is one. The table came from immunoSEQ multiplex PCR; TCRdb's copy has only in-frame clones and leaves some out. The sample holds 45,000 to 65,000 clones; 80% to 90% are singletons and the top ten take about 0.69%. Germline V gene sequence: CDR1 SGHAT, CDR2 FQNNGV. The CDR3 extends over 15 amino acids. V lost 7 bases to trimming and J lost 0 bases; unmatched junction nucleotides: 6. This entry belongs to a study of OX40 agonist ivuxolimab in advanced cancers. The source was CD4+ or CD8+ T cells sorted from blood, collected in a trial of the OX40 agonist ivuxolimab. The source is an adult with an advanced solid tumor such as melanoma, head and neck, liver or kidney cancer. The rearrangement links TRBV11-2 to TRBJ2-3; 8 bases are a match to TRBD2. The CDR3 region is CASTPLAVSTDTQYF. For the CDR3, the DNA is TGTGCCAGCACCCCACTAGCGGTTAGCACAGATACGCAGTATTTT.